Below are 3 T cell receptor beta chains sequenced from a single sample in a study of beta chain features in type 1 diabetes. Expressed TCRB transcripts were sequenced because the entire RNA isolate underwent reverse transcription. Clones were read by immunoSEQ multiplex PCR, and TCRdb kept only the in-frame ones, dropping some. Altogether about 320,000 clones are present, 11% to 15% being singletons, with the ten largest covering roughly 6.7%. Sequencing was performed on central memory CD4+ T cells from blood. These receptors all stem from a man under 40 in good health.

This clone was counted a few times. One end of the junction does not line up with germline, which may come from a read error. Written as DNA, the CDR3 is TGCGCCAGCAGCCAGGGCATGGGGCCGCTCTTCTCTGGGGCCAACGTCCTGACTTTC. It codes for CASSQGMGPLFSGANVLTF. The V gene is TRBV5-4, the J gene TRBJ2-6; D may be TRBD1 (5 bases). CDR1 SGHNT and CDR2 YYREEE come from the germline V gene (reference sequence). CDR3 size: 19 residues.

This clone was seen at least ten times. The chain links TRBV13 to TRBJ1-1; no reliable D call. The CDR3 has 13 amino acids. The germline V and J ends were trimmed by 2 bases and 0 bases, with 4 bases remaining between them. Per the germline V gene, CDR1 is PRHDT and CDR2 is FYEKMQ (reference sequence). In nucleotides, the CDR3 is TGTGCCAGCAGCTTACGGGTGAACACTGAAGCTTTCTTT. The encoded protein is CASSLRVNTEAFF.

This clone was counted a few times. The V gene is TRBV4-3, the J gene TRBJ1-2; no reliable D call. Deletions cut 4 bases from V and 3 bases from J, with 12 bases between. CDR3 size: 14 residues. Per germline, CDR1 LGHNA and CDR2 YSLEER. In DNA, the CDR3 is TGCGCCAGCAGCCCCGAGATGCGGGACTATGGCTACACCTTC. Encoded protein: CASSPEMRDYGYTF.